Presented here are 20 T cell receptor beta chains from one specimen sequenced in a study of cytomegalovirus exposure and HLA in healthy donors. Researchers ran the PCR with 60 Vbeta and 13 Jbeta primers. The repertoire was sequenced with immunoSEQ multiplex PCR; TCRdb's copy has only in-frame clones and lacks some. In the table there are roughly 80,000 clones, approximately 71% of which are singletons. Sequencing was carried out using PBMCs. These receptors came from a woman aged 40 to 50 in good health and CMV-seronegative.

The chain recombines TRBV7-9 with TRBJ2-3; D gene unclear. This CDR3 has 14 residues. Trimming took off 4 bases at V and 4 bases at J, with 12 bases between the two ends. Germline assignment: CDR1 SEHNR and CDR2 FQNEAQ (reference sequence). The CDR3 bases are TGTGCCAGCAGCTCACGAGACGGGTCAGATACGCAGTATTTT. Its protein product is CASSSRDGSDTQYF.

This clone appeared once. The CDR3 bases are TGCGCCAGCAGCTTGGCCCCAGGCCGGTCCTACGAGCAGTACTTC. It encodes CASSLAPGRSYEQYF. The chain carries TRBV5-1 and TRBJ2-7; no clear D gene. Germline-derived CDR1 and CDR2 are SGHRS and YFSETQ. This CDR3 has 15 residues. With 0 bases removed from V and 1 base from J, the gap between germline ends came to 11 bases.

This clone has more than one count but fewer than ten. The genes are TRBV11-2 and TRBJ1-1; 7 bases agree with TRBD1. This CDR3 has 15 residues. Trimming removed 5 bases from V and 8 bases from J; junction bases left unmatched: 14. Germline values: CDR1 SGHAT, CDR2 FQNNGV. CDR3 region: CASSTLQGRLWEAFF. The CDR3 DNA sequence: TGTGCCAGCAGCACCCTACAGGGGAGGTTGTGGGAAGCTTTCTTT.

The chain is built from TRBV6-1 and TRBJ2-5; the match to TRBD2 covers 9 bases. The CDR3 is 19 amino acids. V was clipped by 1 base and J by 1 base; unmatched bases: 13. Germline values: CDR1 MNHNS, CDR2 SASEGT. The CDR3 nucleotides read TGTGCCAGCAGTGAAGGGGGGTTAGCGGGGGTCATCGTCCAAGAGACCCAGTACTTC. Translating gives CASSEGGLAGVIVQETQYF.

The J gene is TRBJ1-2, the V gene TRBV30; 10 bases are shared with TRBD1. Germline CDR1 reads GTSNPN; CDR2 reads SVGIG (reference sequence). This CDR3 region has 17 residues. The V and J ends lost 0 bases and 5 bases, in that order; junction bases with no gene match: 12. The CDR3 region has the DNA TGTGCCTGGAGTGTGGCTCGGTGGACAGGGGGTACTTATGGCTACACCTTC. Translation gives CAWSVARWTGGTYGYTF.

This sequence joins TRBV2 and TRBJ2-7, with TRBD1 matching over 8 bases. This CDR3 spans 15 amino acids. CDR1 and CDR2 (germline): SNHLY, FYNNEI. Trimming at V came to 5 bases and at J to 0 bases, leaving 6 bases not matched to a gene. CDR3 coding DNA: TGTGCCAGCAGTTCCGGACAGGGAATCTCCTACGAGCAGTACTTC. It yields the protein CASSSGQGISYEQYF.

V and J are TRBV9 and TRBJ2-1; unclear D gene. Germline CDR1 SGDLS, CDR2 YYNGEE. The CDR3 length is 13 residues. Trimming removed 4 bases at V and 9 bases at J, with 14 bases between. The CDR3 loop is CASSTIYGGEQFF. In nucleotides, the CDR3 is TGTGCCAGCAGCACGATCTACGGCGGTGAGCAGTTCTTC. The full variable domain, completed using reference TRBV9 and TRBJ2-1, is DSGVTQTPKHLITATGQRVTLRCSPRSGDLSVYWYQQSLDQGLQFLIQYYNGEERAKGNILERFSAQQFPDLHSELNLSSLELGDSALYFCASSTIYGGEQFFGPGTRLTVL.

The sample holds a few counts of this clone. This chain uses TRBV7-2 with TRBJ1-4, with TRBD1 matching 7 bases. Germline V lookup: CDR1 SGHTA, CDR2 FQGNSA. This CDR3 is built from 16 residues. With V trimmed by 5 bases and J by 8 bases, 14 bases remained unmatched. Here the CDR3 reads CASSPKDRPHSEKLFF. CDR3 nucleotide sequence: TGTGCCAGCAGCCCCAAGGACAGGCCTCACTCAGAAAAACTGTTTTTT.

This chain connects TRBV28 to TRBJ2-7; tentative D call: TRBD2 (6 bases). The length of the CDR3 is 16 residues. Per the germline V gene, CDR1 is MDHEN and CDR2 is SYDVKM. V was pared by 3 bases and J by 2 bases, with 17 bases between. CDR3 region: CASSFSGAGITYEQYF. CDR3 DNA: TGTGCCAGCAGTTTTAGTGGTGCGGGGATCACCTACGAGCAGTACTTC.

The CDR3 protein is CASSPGQPNQPQHF. In nucleotides, the CDR3 is TGTGCCAGCAGCCCCGGACAGCCTAATCAGCCCCAGCATTTT. This chain uses TRBV9 with TRBJ1-5; the D gene is possibly TRBD1 (6 bases). The CDR3 covers 14 residues. Germline V gene lookup returns CDR1 SGDLS and CDR2 YYNGEE. Between the trimmed V and J ends, which lost 4 bases and 4 bases, there was a span of 12 bases.

The chain recombines TRBV6-5 with TRBJ2-5, with 7 bases aligning to TRBD1. The DNA matches TRBJ2-7 better at its end, which makes the J call doubtful. The CDR3 covers 15 residues. CDR1 is MNHEY and CDR2 is SVGAGI in the germline V gene. This CDR3 is CASSYSWTGAYEQYF. As DNA, the CDR3 is TGTGCCAGCAGTTACTCTTGGACAGGTGCCTACGAGCAGTACTTC.

CDR3 in DNA: TGTGCCAGCAGTTTCAGGACAAAAGAGACCCAGTACTTC. It encodes CASSFRTKETQYF. The genes are TRBV28 and TRBJ2-5; maybe TRBD1 (5 bases). The CDR3 contains 13 residues. V gave up 3 bases and J gave up 3 bases, with 8 bases separating them. Germline V gene lookup returns CDR1 MDHEN and CDR2 SYDVKM.

This clone was observed a few times. This chain connects TRBV6-5 to TRBJ1-2, with 9 nucleotides matching TRBD1. CDR3 length: 14 amino acids. Trimming removed 7 bases from V and 1 base from J; junction bases left unmatched: 4. The germline V gene encodes CDR1 MNHEY and CDR2 SVGAGI. The CDR3 coding sequence is TGTGCCAGCAAACGGACAGGGGATAACTATGGCTACACCTTC. Amino acid sequence: CASKRTGDNYGYTF.

This rearrangement joins TRBV4-1 to TRBJ1-5; TRBD1 aligns across 8 bases. Germline lookup yields CDR1 MGHRA and CDR2 YSYEKL. After removal of 3 bases from V and 0 bases from J, the junction contained 7 bases not matched to a gene. The CDR3 runs to 17 residues. CDR3 DNA: TGCGCCAGCAGCCACGTGGCGGGACAGGCTAGCAATCAGCCCCAGCATTTT. Amino acid sequence: CASSHVAGQASNQPQHF.

This chain connects TRBV5-5 to TRBJ2-2; TRBD2 matches at 9 bases. J gave up 6 bases and V 4 bases, and 13 bases lay outside the gene matches. Germline V CDR1 and CDR2: SGHKS, YYEKEE (reference sequence). This CDR3 has 17 residues. CDR3 amino acids: CASSLRGGAGRAGELFF. CDR3 in DNA: TGTGCCAGCAGCCTGCGGGGGGGGGCCGGTAGGGCCGGGGAGCTGTTTTTT.

The chain is built from TRBV18 and TRBJ1-5; unclear D gene. This CDR3 spans 14 amino acids. V was shortened by 5 bases and J by 2 bases, with 10 bases between the two germline ends. Germline V gene sequence: CDR1 KGHSH, CDR2 LQKENI. Written as DNA, the CDR3 is TGTGCCAGCTCATCCCCAATAGGCAATCAGCCCCAGCATTTT. Translated: CASSSPIGNQPQHF.

This clone was seen a handful of times. The J gene is TRBJ1-4, the V gene TRBV10-3, with 12 bases lining up with TRBD1. The CDR3 is 14 amino acids. Germline-derived CDR1 and CDR2 are ENHRY and SYGVKD. V lost 6 bases and J lost 7; bases outside the gene matches: 3. The CDR3 protein is CAISGTGGGEKLFF. Here the CDR3 DNA reads TGTGCCATCAGCGGGACAGGGGGCGGTGAAAAACTGTTTTTT.

The V and J genes are TRBV6-6 and TRBJ2-7; TRBD1 aligns across 10 bases. This CDR3 has 15 residues. From germline, CDR1 is MNHNY and CDR2 SVGAGI (reference sequence). The J segment lost 1 base and the V segment lost 6 bases, leaving 6 bases of the junction unmatched. This CDR3 reads CASSRSGQGSYEQYF. The CDR3 DNA is TGTGCCAGCAGCCGATCGGGACAGGGGTCCTACGAGCAGTACTTC.

This clone was detected only once. The chain is built from TRBV5-6 and TRBJ1-2; a possible D gene is TRBD1 (6 bases). The CDR3 totals 15 residues. Germline V gives CDR1 SGHDT, CDR2 YYEEEE. V lost 6 bases and J 8 bases, leaving 23 bases between the germline ends. CDR3 region: CASNSRQDLARGYTF. The CDR3 nucleotides read TGTGCCAGCAATTCCCGACAGGATCTAGCTAGGGGCTACACCTTC.

This rearrangement joins TRBV5-6 to TRBJ1-2; 8 bases are a match to TRBD1. Germline V gives CDR1 SGHDT, CDR2 YYEEEE. The CDR3 length is 14 residues. Germline trimming cut 1 base from V and 8 bases from J; bases unmatched to any gene: 7. CDR3 residues: CASSLMGQARGYTF. DNA for the CDR3: TGTGCCAGCAGCTTGATGGGACAGGCAAGGGGCTACACCTTC.